This record looks at one T cell receptor (beta chain) sequence and its context. This sample is drawn from a study of cytomegalovirus exposure and HLA in healthy donors. Clones were sequenced by immunoSEQ multiplex PCR, and TCRdb holds only the in-frame ones, with some missing. This sample has about 150,000 clones, with roughly 86% found just once. Germline CDR1 and CDR2: MNHEY and SMNVEV (reference sequence). The length of the CDR3 is 15 residues. V shed 5 bases and J shed 2 bases, with 15 bases lying between them. Sequenced material: PBMCs. The sequence was obtained from a human donor in good health. The gene calls are TRBV27 and TRBJ1-2, with a weak D call TRBD1 (6 bases). The CDR3 spells CASSPLTGWNYGYTF. The CDR3 region has the DNA TGTGCCAGCAGTCCGCTGACAGGATGGAACTATGGCTACACCTTC.